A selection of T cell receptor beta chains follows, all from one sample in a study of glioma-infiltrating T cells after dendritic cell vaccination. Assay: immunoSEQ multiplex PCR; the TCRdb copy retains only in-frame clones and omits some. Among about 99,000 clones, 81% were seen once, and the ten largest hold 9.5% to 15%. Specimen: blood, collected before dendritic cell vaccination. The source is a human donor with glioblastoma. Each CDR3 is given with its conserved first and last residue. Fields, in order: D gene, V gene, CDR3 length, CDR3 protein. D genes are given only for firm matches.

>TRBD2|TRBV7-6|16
CASSFPSGGAYNEQFF
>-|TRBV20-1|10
CSARGVGYTF
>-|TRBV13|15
CASSLYRAGQETQYF
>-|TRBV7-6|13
CASSAGSYNEQFF
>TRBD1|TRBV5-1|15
CASSLAGQGNEKLFF
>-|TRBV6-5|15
CASSYSGVRASEQYF
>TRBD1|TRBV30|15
CAWSGTGGASTEAFF
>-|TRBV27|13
CASRVTEYTEAFF
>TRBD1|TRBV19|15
CASSGGHRGRTEAFF
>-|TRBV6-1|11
CASTSVYEQYF
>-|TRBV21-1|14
CASSKRGSGNTIYF
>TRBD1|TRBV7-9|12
CASSPTGAEAFF
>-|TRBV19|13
CASSMVLSNEQFF
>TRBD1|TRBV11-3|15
CASSPRTGRRSEAFF
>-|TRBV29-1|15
CSVRAPINHLYGYTF
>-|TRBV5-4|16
CASSLVGQLDRRGYTF
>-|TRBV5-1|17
CASSLSTGRRENTEAFF
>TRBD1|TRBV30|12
CAWSFQGAGYTF
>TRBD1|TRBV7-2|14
CASSLQGTEETQYF
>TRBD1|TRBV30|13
CAWSLRGDQPQHF
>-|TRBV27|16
CASRSDLDYMNTEAFF
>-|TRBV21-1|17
CASTKKPGQARSYGYTF